The sequence of this TCR beta chain was determined in a study of blood T cell repertoires in COVID-19. Study-wide background: Acute and convalescent COVID-19 samples came from the United States, Italy and Spain. In each case, the material was cDNA or gDNA derived from T cells, B-cell-depleted T cells, or PBMCs.

Per the original data handling: Amplification from reference gene primers served as the basis for estimated nucleated cell counts. Some clones are missing from TCRdb's copy, which holds only in-frame ones; the method was immunoSEQ multiplex PCR. The V and J calls and the clone size are those of that table, but D and trimming were determined from the DNA. The sample comprises 130,000 or so clones, around 80% of which are singletons, and 9% to 15% rests with the top ten. The source material was peripheral blood. This clonotype originated in a woman aged 55-70 years with acute or convalescent COVID-19.

The CDR3 sequence: CASSQTGGMGNTIYF. DNA for the CDR3: TGTGCCAGCAGCCAGACAGGGGGCATGGGAAACACCATATATTTT. V is TRBV3-1 (or the pseudogene TRBV3-2) and J is TRBJ1-3, with TRBD1 matching over 10 bases. CDR3 length: 15 amino acids. CDR1 LGHDT and CDR2 YNNKEL come from the germline V gene (reference sequence). With 3 bases clipped from V and 4 bases from J, the junction kept 3 bases outside the gene matches.